This section outlines one T cell receptor (beta chain) sequence together with its context. This clonotype has a handful of counts. Its specific antigen is unknown. Base quality data are lacking; no much larger clone is found one base away. To prepare the library, RT-PCR was applied. The reads were generated on a NextSeq 550. TCRdb's own reprocessing of the public reads used fastp at Q25 and MiXCR and kept productive beta chains. Entries are consolidated by CDR3 protein sequence, retaining the most common genes and DNA. For this sample there are over 150,000 distinct CDR3 sequences; approximately 30% appear just once. The biggest ten clones account for around 3% of the sample. The data derive from a study of patients and donors after allogeneic stem cell transplantation (dated by TCRdb to 2019 to 2021). CDR1 and CDR2 are drawn from the germline V gene: WSHSY, SAAADI. V lost 8 bases and J lost 6 bases; the stretch between them is 12 bases long. Including cysteine and phenylalanine, the CDR3 has 12 amino acids. Here the CDR3 DNA is all that survives: 36 bases in frame from base 1.

The TCR comes from a human donor who was either an allogeneic HSCT recipient or a stem cell or donor lymphocyte infusion donor (not recorded which). It is not recorded whose cells these are; they may come from a transplant donor. Sequenced: blood, either unsorted or a sorted T cell fraction (not recorded which). This receptor chain uses TRBV10-2 and TRBJ2-3, with the D gene not clear enough to name. At the DNA level, the sequence is TGCGCCAGCGCCAACGACGGGGATACGCAGTATTTT. This is translated as CASANDGDTQYF.